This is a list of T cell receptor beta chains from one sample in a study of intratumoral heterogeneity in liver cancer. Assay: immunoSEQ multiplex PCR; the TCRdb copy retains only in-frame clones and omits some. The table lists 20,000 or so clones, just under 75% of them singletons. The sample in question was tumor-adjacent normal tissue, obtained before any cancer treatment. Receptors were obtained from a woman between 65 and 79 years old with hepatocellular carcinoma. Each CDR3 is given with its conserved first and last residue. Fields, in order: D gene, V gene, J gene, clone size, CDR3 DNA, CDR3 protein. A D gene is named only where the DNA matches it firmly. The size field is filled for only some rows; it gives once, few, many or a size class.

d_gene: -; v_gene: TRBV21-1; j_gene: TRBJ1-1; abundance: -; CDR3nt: TGTGCCAGCAGCACAGAAAAAGAGACTGAAGCTTTCTTT; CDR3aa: CASSTEKETEAFF
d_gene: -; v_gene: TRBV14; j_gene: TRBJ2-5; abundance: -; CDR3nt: TGTGCCAGCAACCCACTGGGAGGTGAGACCCAGTACTTC; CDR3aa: CASNPLGGETQYF
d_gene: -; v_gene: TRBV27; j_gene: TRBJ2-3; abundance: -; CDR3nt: TGTGCCAGCAGTACACTAGACAGACTCGCGGCGAGACTATCCTTGGGAGAGAGGACAGATACGCAGTATTTT; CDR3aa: CASSTLDRLAARLSLGERTDTQYF
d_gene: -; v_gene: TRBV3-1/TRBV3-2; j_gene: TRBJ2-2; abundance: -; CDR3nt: TGTGCCAGCAGCCAAGATTTCGCCGGGGAGCTGTTTTTT; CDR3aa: CASSQDFAGELFF
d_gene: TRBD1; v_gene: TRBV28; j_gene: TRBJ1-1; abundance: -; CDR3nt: TGTGCCAGCAGCCTGGGACAGGGAAAAGCTTTCTTT; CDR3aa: CASSLGQGKAFF
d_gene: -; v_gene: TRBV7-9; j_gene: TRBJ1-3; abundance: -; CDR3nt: TGTGCCAGCAGCTCCCCGCAGGATATACTCTCTGGAAACACCATATATTTT; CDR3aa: CASSSPQDILSGNTIYF
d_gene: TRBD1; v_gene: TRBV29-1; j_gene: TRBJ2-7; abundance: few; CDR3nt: TGCAGCGTGGCGACAGGGGGATCCTCCTACGAGCAGTACTTC; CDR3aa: CSVATGGSSYEQYF
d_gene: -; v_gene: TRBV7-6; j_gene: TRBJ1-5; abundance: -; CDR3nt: TGTGCCAGCAGCTTAGAGGCAGGAACCCAGCATTTT; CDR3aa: CASSLEAGTQHF
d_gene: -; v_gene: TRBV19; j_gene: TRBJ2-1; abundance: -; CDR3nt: TGTGCCAGTAGTATAGTCGGGACATCCTACAATGAGCAGTTCTTC; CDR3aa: CASSIVGTSYNEQFF
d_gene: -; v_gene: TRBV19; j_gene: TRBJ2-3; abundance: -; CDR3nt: TGTGCCAGTAGTATTGGACAGAATACAGATACGCAGTATTTT; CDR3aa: CASSIGQNTDTQYF
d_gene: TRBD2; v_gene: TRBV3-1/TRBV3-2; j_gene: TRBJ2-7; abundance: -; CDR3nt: TGTGCCAGCAGCCAAGATCCTAGCGGACCTCCCTACGAGCAGTACTTC; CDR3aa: CASSQDPSGPPYEQYF
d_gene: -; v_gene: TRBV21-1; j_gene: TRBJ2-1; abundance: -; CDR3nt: TGTGCCAGCAGCAGATTACTAGCGGGAGATGACAATGAGCAGTTCTTC; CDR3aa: CASSRLLAGDDNEQFF
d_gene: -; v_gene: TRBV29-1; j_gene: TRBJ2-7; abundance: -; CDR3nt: TGCAGCGTTCGGCAGGGGACCTACGAGCAGTACTTC; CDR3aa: CSVRQGTYEQYF
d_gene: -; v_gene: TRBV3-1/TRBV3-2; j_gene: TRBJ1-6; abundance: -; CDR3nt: TGTGCCAGCAGCCAAATCGCGGAAATCTCCTATAATTCACCCCTCCACTTT; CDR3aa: CASSQIAEISYNSPLHF
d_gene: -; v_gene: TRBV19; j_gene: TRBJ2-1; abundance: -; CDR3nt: TGTGCCAGTATGGAGCTGACAATGGGCAATGAGCAGTTCTTC; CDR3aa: CASMELTMGNEQFF
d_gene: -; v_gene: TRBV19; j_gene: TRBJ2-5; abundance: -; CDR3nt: TGTGCCAGTAGTAAGTTCCAAGAGACCCAGTACTTC; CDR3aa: CASSKFQETQYF
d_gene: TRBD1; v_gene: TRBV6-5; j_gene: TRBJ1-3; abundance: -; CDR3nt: TGTGCCAGCATGACAGGGGGAGGAAACACCATATATTTT; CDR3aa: CASMTGGGNTIYF
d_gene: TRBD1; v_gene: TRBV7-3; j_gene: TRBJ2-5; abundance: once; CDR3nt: TGTGCCAGCAGCTATGGGACAGGCTACCAAGAGACCCAGTACTTC; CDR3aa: CASSYGTGYQETQYF
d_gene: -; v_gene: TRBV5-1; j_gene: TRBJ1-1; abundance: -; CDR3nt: TGCGCCAGCAGCCTCAGCCAGGGCCACACTGAAGCTTTCTTT; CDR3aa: CASSLSQGHTEAFF
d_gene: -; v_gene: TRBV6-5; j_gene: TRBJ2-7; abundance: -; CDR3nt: TGTGCCAGCAGGCCGGGATCTATAATCTACGAGCAGTACTTC; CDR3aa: CASRPGSIIYEQYF
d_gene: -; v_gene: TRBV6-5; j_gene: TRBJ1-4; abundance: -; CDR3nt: TGTGCCAGCAGCTCGAACAGACCAACTAATGAAAAACTGTTTTTT; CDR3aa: CASSSNRPTNEKLFF
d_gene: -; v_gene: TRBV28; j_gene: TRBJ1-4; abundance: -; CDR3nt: TGTGCCAGCCGTCTGGGAGGGGCGGGTGAAAAACTGTTTTTT; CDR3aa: CASRLGGAGEKLFF
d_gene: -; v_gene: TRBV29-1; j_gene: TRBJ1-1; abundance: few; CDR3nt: TGCAGGGCTCGGGTGGGGGGACCCACTGAAGCTTTCTTT; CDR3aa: CRARVGGPTEAFF
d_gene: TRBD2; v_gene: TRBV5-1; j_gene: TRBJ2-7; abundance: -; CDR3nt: TGCGCCAGCAGCTTGGACGGGTTGGGACTAGGCGACGAGCAGTACTTC; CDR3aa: CASSLDGLGLGDEQYF
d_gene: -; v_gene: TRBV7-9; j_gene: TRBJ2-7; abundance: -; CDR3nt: TGTGCCAGCAGCTTAGCAGGGGGCGAGCAGTACTTC; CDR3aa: CASSLAGGEQYF
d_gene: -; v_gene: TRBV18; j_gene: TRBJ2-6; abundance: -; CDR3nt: TGTGCCAGCTCACCAAACTCTGGGGCCAACGTCCTGACTTTC; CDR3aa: CASSPNSGANVLTF